This is a list of T cell receptor beta chains from one sample in a study of early T cells in non-severe SARS-CoV-2 infection. TCRdb redid the calling of the 5' RACE reads with MiXCR, one entry per CDR3 protein. The sample carries tens of thousands of distinct CDR3 sequences, about an eighth recorded once. The specimen was whole blood. These receptor sequences come from an adult who was a healthcare worker with PCR-confirmed SARS-CoV-2 infection or an uninfected control (not recorded which). The CDR3 runs from the conserved cysteine through the conserved F or W.

v_call: TRBV29-1; cdr3_aa: CSVGGGATDTQYF
v_call: TRBV29-1; cdr3_aa: CSVEQGSGYEQYF
v_call: TRBV5-4; cdr3_aa: CASPGGVNEQFF
v_call: TRBV19; cdr3_aa: CASSTGLAGVNYEQYF
v_call: TRBV7-9; cdr3_aa: CASSSRGGGRTDTQYF
v_call: TRBV5-1; cdr3_aa: CACGAGGSTDTQYF
v_call: TRBV10-2; cdr3_aa: CASRIVGDTQYF
v_call: TRBV7-9; cdr3_aa: CASSFRDRPYGYTF
v_call: TRBV18; cdr3_aa: CASSPRGRNTGELFF
v_call: TRBV28; cdr3_aa: CASSLSGPTEAFF
v_call: TRBV5-1; cdr3_aa: CASSQTSGSYNEQFF
v_call: TRBV5-1; cdr3_aa: CASSLVQLDTEAFF
v_call: TRBV11-2; cdr3_aa: CASSLEATSYNEQFF
v_call: TRBV6-2/TRBV6-3; cdr3_aa: CASSAFFEAVYEQYF
v_call: TRBV19; cdr3_aa: CASTSGSGFTGELFF
v_call: TRBV29-1; cdr3_aa: CSVEITDTQYF
v_call: TRBV2; cdr3_aa: CASSDKDSYGYTF
v_call: TRBV19; cdr3_aa: CASSFGVGGDQPQHF
v_call: TRBV6-2/TRBV6-3; cdr3_aa: CASRITPGTLDTGELFF
v_call: TRBV2; cdr3_aa: CASSETQSNTGELFF
v_call: TRBV2; cdr3_aa: CASSELWGRVGETQYF
v_call: TRBV27; cdr3_aa: CASSPRGGKNTEAFF
v_call: TRBV12-2; cdr3_aa: CASRFVWRERPGELFF
v_call: TRBV20-1; cdr3_aa: CSARGGQETQYF
v_call: TRBV29-1; cdr3_aa: CSAGDRGQRRNEQFF
v_call: TRBV15; cdr3_aa: CATSRDNSWTSGSETQYF
v_call: TRBV20-1; cdr3_aa: CSANFAGTGFINEQFF
v_call: TRBV11-2; cdr3_aa: CASSLSGGGDYNEQFF
v_call: TRBV5-1; cdr3_aa: CASSLKGDNTEAFF
v_call: TRBV7-9; cdr3_aa: CASSSPDRVGETQYF
v_call: TRBV20-1; cdr3_aa: CSATSGSVNNEQFF
v_call: TRBV20-1; cdr3_aa: CSARGRVNTEAFF
v_call: TRBV28; cdr3_aa: CASRTSGTKNEQFF
v_call: TRBV12-5; cdr3_aa: CASGYWRASSYQETQYF
v_call: TRBV19; cdr3_aa: CASSDRGSYNSPLHF
v_call: TRBV5-1; cdr3_aa: CASSDPLAGIPDTQYF
v_call: TRBV3-1; cdr3_aa: CASSQVSVISGANVLTF
v_call: TRBV30; cdr3_aa: CAWRSRFANSPLHF
v_call: TRBV20-1; cdr3_aa: CSARPTRGGLTDTQYF
v_call: TRBV7-2; cdr3_aa: CASSLRAGNTGELFF
v_call: TRBV2; cdr3_aa: CASSPPHTGPSIEQYF
v_call: TRBV11-2; cdr3_aa: CASSLGLAGGPLTKNIQYF
v_call: TRBV5-5; cdr3_aa: CASSVHISGGTEAFF
v_call: TRBV4-3; cdr3_aa: CASSQEYSGGLAGASDTQYF
v_call: TRBV12-5; cdr3_aa: CASGLVQSGANVLTF
v_call: TRBV5-4; cdr3_aa: CASSLGGHANTGELFF